What follows are 14 T cell receptor beta chains derived from one specimen sequenced in a study of spatial heterogeneity in lung cancer. TCRdb re-called the 5' RACE reads through MiXCR, storing one row per CDR3 protein. The sample has approximately 8,100 distinct CDR3 sequences; over 7.5% are singletons. The time point: sample taken at primary tumor resection. Sequencing was performed on whole RNA extracted from tumor and nontumor lung tissue, or from frozen PBMC, and the material was left unsorted. Sequences were derived from PBMCs, sampled at surgery. The receptors originated from a female donor with early-stage non-small cell lung cancer.

This clonotype is medium-sized (0.01 to 0.1%) by share. CDR3 coding DNA: TGCGCCAGCAGCTTTGAACCGGGGCGACCCCAGCATTTT. Translation: CASSFEPGRPQHF. V is TRBV5-1 and J is TRBJ1-5, with D possibly TRBD1 on 5 matching bases. The CDR3 totals 13 residues. Trimming stripped 2 bases from V and 10 bases from J, with 13 bases between. Looked up from germline, CDR1 is SGHRS and CDR2 is YFSETQ.

The chain links TRBV11-2 to TRBJ2-7, with D tentatively TRBD2 (5 bases). This CDR3 has 19 amino acids. Germline loops: CDR1 SGHAT, CDR2 FQNNGV. V was cut by 1 base and J by 7 bases, with 29 bases left in between. The CDR3 spells CASSLGPRMDSAPDLEQYF. The CDR3 bases are TGTGCCAGCAGCTTAGGCCCCCGGATGGACTCGGCTCCGGACCTTGAGCAGTACTTC.

This clonotype ranks as medium-sized (0.01 to 0.1%). The rearrangement uses TRBV20-1 and TRBJ1-1; 8 bases are shared with TRBD1. Germline CDR1 and CDR2: DFQATT and SNEGSKA (reference sequence). V shed 4 bases, J shed 8 bases, and the junction held 3 bases outside the gene matches. The CDR3 is 11 residues long. Written as DNA, the CDR3 is TGCAGTGCTATAAGGACAGGGGAAGCTTTCTTT. This encodes CSAIRTGEAFF.

In this sample, this clonotype is medium-sized. J is TRBJ2-7 and V is TRBV2; 12 bases are a match to TRBD1. Trimming at V came to 0 bases and at J to 2 bases, leaving 8 bases not matched to a gene. The CDR3 consists of 18 residues. The germline V gene has CDR1 SNHLY and CDR2 FYNNEI. This CDR3 is CASSEALWDRGPAYEQYF. As DNA, the CDR3 is TGTGCCAGCAGTGAAGCTCTTTGGGACAGGGGGCCGGCCTACGAGCAGTACTTC.

The genes are TRBV7-9 and TRBJ2-5, with TRBD2 matching 7 bases. The length of the CDR3 is 13 residues. Germline CDR1 reads SEHNR; CDR2 reads FQNEAQ (reference sequence). V was pared by 6 bases and J by 3 bases, with 4 bases of the junction left unmatched. The CDR3 nucleotides read TGTGCCAGCAGGGTAGCGGGCGAAGAGACCCAGTACTTC. Protein sequence: CASRVAGEETQYF.

J is TRBJ1-6 and V is TRBV7-9; TRBD1 agrees at 11 bases. CDR1 SEHNR and CDR2 FQNEAQ come from the germline V gene (reference sequence). The CDR3 length is 15 residues. After removal of 2 bases from V and 8 bases from J, the junction contained 2 bases not matched to a gene. The chain's CDR3 is CASSLMGQGDSPLHF. For the CDR3, the DNA is TGTGCCAGCAGCTTAATGGGACAGGGGGATTCACCCCTCCACTTT.

This chain links TRBV14 with TRBJ2-3; 9 bases line up with TRBD2. The CDR3 loop spans 16 amino acids. Germline assignment: CDR1 SGHDN and CDR2 FVKESK. The ends lost 6 bases at V and 2 bases at J; junction bases unmatched: 9. This chain's CDR3 is CASRRTSAKPTDTQYF. In nucleotides, the CDR3 is TGTGCCAGCAGACGGACTAGCGCCAAACCCACAGATACGCAGTATTTT.

This clonotype was counted a few times. The V gene is TRBV11-3, the J gene TRBJ2-7; unclear D gene. The CDR3 runs to 12 residues. CDR1 and CDR2 (germline): SGHNT, YENEEA. V lost 1 base, J lost 4 bases, and 5 bases lay in between. The CDR3 coding sequence is TGTGCCAGCAGCTTAGCCCTATACGAGCAGTACTTC. It yields the protein CASSLALYEQYF.

By share, this clonotype counts as medium-sized. This chain links TRBV29-1 with TRBJ1-1; D not resolved. V lost 0 bases and J lost 7, with 6 bases in between. From germline, CDR1 is SQVTM and CDR2 ANQGSEA. The CDR3 has 11 residues. CDR3 loop: CSVEDAVEAFF. The CDR3 region has the DNA TGCAGCGTTGAAGATGCGGTTGAAGCTTTCTTT.

By share of the sample, this clonotype is medium-sized. The rearrangement joins TRBV5-1 to TRBJ2-7; the match to TRBD1 covers 11 bases. Germline V gene sequence: CDR1 SGHRS, CDR2 YFSETQ. This CDR3 has 14 amino acids. J gave up 2 bases and V 3 bases, and 1 base lay outside the gene matches. CDR3 in amino acids: CASSSGQGAYEQYF. The CDR3 region has the DNA TGCGCCAGCAGCTCGGGACAGGGGGCCTACGAGCAGTACTTC.

This clonotype was detected ten times or more. The V call is TRBV7-2, the J call TRBJ2-7; D not certain. Germline V gives CDR1 SGHTA, CDR2 FQGNSA. The ends were cut back, 2 bases at V and 3 bases at J, with 14 bases in the middle. The CDR3 loop spans 15 amino acids. In DNA, the CDR3 is TGTGCCAGCAGCTTACCCGGGCTTAACTTCTACGAGCAGTACTTC. Protein product: CASSLPGLNFYEQYF.

This clonotype was seen more than once but under ten times. V is TRBV29-1 and J is TRBJ1-2, with 8 bases matching TRBD1. The V segment lost 3 bases and the J segment 4 bases; nucleotides outside the gene matches: 10. From germline, CDR1 is SQVTM and CDR2 ANQGSEA. The CDR3 sequence is 15 residues long. CDR3 region: CSVDVQGALRYGYTF. CDR3 in DNA: TGCAGCGTTGACGTCCAGGGGGCGCTTCGCTATGGCTACACCTTC.

The sample holds many counts of this clonotype. The chain carries TRBV20-1 and TRBJ1-6; tentatively, D is TRBD1 (5 bases). CDR1 is DFQATT, CDR2 SNEGSKA, per germline (reference sequence). The CDR3 has 13 amino acids. Trimming cost V 4 bases and J 10 bases, with 14 bases left between them. DNA of the CDR3: TGCAGTGCTACGAACGAGAGGGACTCACCCCTCCACTTT. It codes for CSATNERDSPLHF.

This clonotype was observed many times. The chain has TRBV5-1 and TRBJ2-1, with D tentatively TRBD1 (7 bases). This CDR3 contains 16 residues. V was trimmed by 0 bases and J by 2 bases, leaving 12 bases between them. Germline V gene sequence: CDR1 SGHRS, CDR2 YFSETQ. CDR3 sequence: CASSLDPGGPYNEQFF. The CDR3 nucleotides read TGCGCCAGCAGCTTGGATCCAGGGGGGCCCTACAATGAGCAGTTCTTC.